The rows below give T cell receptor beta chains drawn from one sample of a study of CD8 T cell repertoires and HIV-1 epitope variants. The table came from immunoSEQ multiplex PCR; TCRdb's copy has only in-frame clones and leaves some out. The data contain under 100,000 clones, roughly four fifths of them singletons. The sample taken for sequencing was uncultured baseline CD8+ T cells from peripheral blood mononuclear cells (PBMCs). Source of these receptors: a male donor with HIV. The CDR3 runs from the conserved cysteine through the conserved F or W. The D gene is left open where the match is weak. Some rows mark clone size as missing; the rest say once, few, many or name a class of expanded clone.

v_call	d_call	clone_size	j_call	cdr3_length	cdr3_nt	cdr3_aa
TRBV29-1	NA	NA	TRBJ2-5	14	TGCAGCGTTGAAAGCCCTCGCGATGGGGAGACCCAGTACTTC	CSVESPRDGETQYF
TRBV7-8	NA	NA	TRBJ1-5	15	TGTGCCAGCAGCTTATATGGGAAGGGGGAACAGCCCCAGCATTTT	CASSLYGKGEQPQHF
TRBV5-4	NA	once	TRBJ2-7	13	TGTGCCAGCAGCTTGGATCCAGGGGACGAGCAGTACTTC	CASSLDPGDEQYF
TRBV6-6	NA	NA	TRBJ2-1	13	TGTGCCAGCCGGAGGCTAACTCTCGATGAGCAGTTCTTC	CASRRLTLDEQFF
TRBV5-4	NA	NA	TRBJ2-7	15	TGTGCCAGCAGCTTGTCCGGGGGGCTATTTGGGGAGCAGTACTTC	CASSLSGGLFGEQYF
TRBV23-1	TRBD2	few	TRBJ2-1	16	TGCGCCAGCACCTGGGCTCGACTAGCGGGAGGGCCGGTAGAGTTCTTC	CASTWARLAGGPVEFF
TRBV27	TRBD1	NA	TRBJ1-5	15	TGTGCCAGCCCCAGGGGGACAGGGAGCAATCAGCCCCAGCATTTT	CASPRGTGSNQPQHF
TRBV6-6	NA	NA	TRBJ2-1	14	TGTGCCAGCAGTTATGACAGCCTCTACAATGAGCAGTTCTTC	CASSYDSLYNEQFF
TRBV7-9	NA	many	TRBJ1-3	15	TGTGCCAGCAGCTTACCGGTGGGGACTGGAAACACCATATATTTT	CASSLPVGTGNTIYF
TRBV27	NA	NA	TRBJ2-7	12	TGTGCCAGCAGTTTACGTTCAGGCGAGCAGTACTTC	CASSLRSGEQYF
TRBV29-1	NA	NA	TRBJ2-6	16	TGCAGCGTCGGAACCCGGGTTAACTCTGGGGCCAACGTCCTGACTTTC	CSVGTRVNSGANVLTF
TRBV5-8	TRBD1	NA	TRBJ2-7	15	TGTGCCAGCAGCTTGGTCGGACAGGGGAGTTACGAGCAGTACTTC	CASSLVGQGSYEQYF
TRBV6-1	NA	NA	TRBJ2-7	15	TGTGCCAGCAGAGTAGAACAGGGCAACTCCTACGAGCAGTACTTC	CASRVEQGNSYEQYF
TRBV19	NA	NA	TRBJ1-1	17	TGTGCCAGTAGTATTGGGGAAGACGTTCGGGGGGGCACTGAAGCTTTCTTT	CASSIGEDVRGGTEAFF
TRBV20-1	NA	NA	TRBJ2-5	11	TGCAGTGCTAGATTAGTTGAGACCCAGTACTTC	CSARLVETQYF
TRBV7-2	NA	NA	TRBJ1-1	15	TGTGCCAGCAGCCCATTGGGGGGGGTAGCGACTGAAGCTTTCTTT	CASSPLGGVATEAFF
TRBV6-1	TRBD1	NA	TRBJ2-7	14	TGTGCCAGCAGTGAAAACAGGGGAAGCAGCGAGCAGTACTTC	CASSENRGSSEQYF
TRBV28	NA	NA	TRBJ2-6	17	TGTGCCAGCAGCCTCAGGATTCCTAGCTCTGGGGCCAACGTCCTGACTTTC	CASSLRIPSSGANVLTF
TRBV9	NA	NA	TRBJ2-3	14	TGTGCCAGCAGCGTACAAGGGTCCACAGATACGCAGTATTTT	CASSVQGSTDTQYF
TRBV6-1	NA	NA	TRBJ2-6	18	TGTGCCAGCAGTGGTATGTACAGGGTGGTCTCTGGGGCCAACGTCCTGACTTTC	CASSGMYRVVSGANVLTF
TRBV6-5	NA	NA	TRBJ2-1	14	TGTGCCAGCAGTTCCCGACTGGGGTACAATGAGCAGTTCTTC	CASSSRLGYNEQFF
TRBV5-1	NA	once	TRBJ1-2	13	TGCGCCAGCAGCTTGGCAGGGGACTATGGCTACACCTTC	CASSLAGDYGYTF
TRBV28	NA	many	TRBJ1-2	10	TGTGCCACTACCCTTGGGACGTACACCTTC	CATTLGTYTF